These T cell receptor beta chains were read from a single sample in a study of radiation and T cells in renal cell carcinoma. TCRdb's table, derived via immunoSEQ multiplex PCR, lists solely in-frame clones and lacks some. The sample lists approximately 92,000 clones, around four fifths occurring once. The sequencing here drew on blood, taken from a patient whose treatment included radiotherapy and nephrectomy. The receptors were sampled from a man aged 50 to 60 with renal cell carcinoma. The CDR3 runs from the conserved cysteine through the conserved F or W. D genes are given only for firm matches. Only some rows state a clone size, as once, few, many or a class for expanded clones.

j_gene | d_gene | v_gene | abundance | CDR3nt | CDR3aa
TRBJ2-3 | . | TRBV7-8 | . | TGTGCCAGCAGCTCTCCCTGGGGGGGCACAGATACGCAGTATTTT | CASSSPWGGTDTQYF
TRBJ2-7 | . | TRBV15 | . | TGTGCCACCAGCAGAGAGGGAGCAGGGGGGTCCTACGAGCAGTACTTC | CATSREGAGGSYEQYF
TRBJ1-1 | . | TRBV30 | . | TGTGCCTGGAGTGGCCTGTGGATTGAAGCTTTCTTT | CAWSGLWIEAFF
TRBJ1-5 | . | TRBV6-1 | . | TGTGCCAGCAGTGGGCGGGGGGGGCGGTGGAGCAATCAGCCCCAGCATTTT | CASSGRGGRWSNQPQHF
TRBJ2-7 | TRBD1 | TRBV5-1 | . | TGCGCCAGCAGCTTGAAGGGGACAGACTCCTACGAGCAGTACTTC | CASSLKGTDSYEQYF
TRBJ1-2 | TRBD1 | TRBV9 | . | TGTGCCAGCAGCGTGTACGGGGACAGCTCGGCCGGGAGGGGCTACACCTTC | CASSVYGDSSAGRGYTF
TRBJ1-1 | . | TRBV5-5 | . | TGTGCCAGCAGCCCCCCCAACACAGGAATGAACACTGAAGCTTTCTTT | CASSPPNTGMNTEAFF
TRBJ1-2 | . | TRBV25-1 | . | TGTGCCAGCACCCTGGGATATGGCTACACCTTC | CASTLGYGYTF
TRBJ2-7 | TRBD1 | TRBV6-4 | . | TGTGCCAGCAGATCAACAGGGGGCGAGCAGTACTTC | CASRSTGGEQYF
TRBJ1-3 | . | TRBV5-1 | . | TGCGCCAGCAGCTTTGGGGGGAACTCTGGAAACACCATATATTTT | CASSFGGNSGNTIYF
TRBJ2-1 | . | TRBV7-3 | once | TGTGCCAGCACAATAGTTAACTACAATGAGCAGTTCTTC | CASTIVNYNEQFF
TRBJ2-3 | . | TRBV10-3 | once | TGTGCCATCAGCGACAATAGGGGCAGCAGCACAGATACGCAGTATTTT | CAISDNRGSSTDTQYF
TRBJ2-7 | . | TRBV5-6 | once | TGTGCCAGCAGCCCGAGGGGTCGGGGCTACTACGAGCAGTACTTC | CASSPRGRGYYEQYF
TRBJ1-3 | . | TRBV19 | . | TGTGCCAGTAGTACTCGGAGTAGTACTGGAAACACCATATATTTT | CASSTRSSTGNTIYF
TRBJ1-2 | . | TRBV19 | . | TGTGCCAGCTGGACGTCGTTCGGCTACACCTTC | CASWTSFGYTF
TRBJ2-1 | . | TRBV2 | . | TGTGCCAGCAGTGAATATGGGCCAGGGGTCAATGAGCAGTTCTTC | CASSEYGPGVNEQFF
TRBJ1-1 | TRBD1 | TRBV7-3 | . | TGTGCCAGCAGCCCGGGACAGGGGACTGAAGCTTTCTTT | CASSPGQGTEAFF
TRBJ1-5 | . | TRBV6-1 | . | TGTGCCAGCAGTGAAAGGATCGGCAATCAGCCCCAGCATTTT | CASSERIGNQPQHF
TRBJ2-7 | TRBD2 | TRBV19 | . | TGTGCCAGTAGTATGGGACATAGCGGGATCCCCTACGAGCAGTACTTC | CASSMGHSGIPYEQYF
TRBJ2-2 | . | TRBV7-2 | . | TGTGCCAGCAGCAACTCGAACACCGGGGAGCTGTTTTTT | CASSNSNTGELFF
TRBJ2-2 | . | TRBV18 | . | TGTGCCAGCTCACCGGACAGCACCGGGGAGCTGTTTTTT | CASSPDSTGELFF
TRBJ2-2 | . | TRBV7-6 | . | TGTGCCAGCAGCTTAGTTGGGCCGGACACCGGGGAGCTGTTTTTT | CASSLVGPDTGELFF
TRBJ2-7 | . | TRBV6-5 | . | TGTGCCAGCAGTTACCGGAGAGGGGTCTACGAGCAGTACTTC | CASSYRRGVYEQYF
TRBJ2-3 | . | TRBV5-4 | . | TGTGCCAGCAGCTTGGCAACAGGGACCACAGATACGCAGTATTTT | CASSLATGTTDTQYF